A single sample is the source of the 12 T cell receptor beta chains below, sequenced in a study of T cells in Graves' hyperthyroidism and ophthalmopathy. RNA transcripts yielded amplified TCR beta CDR3 regions. TCR CDR3 underwent first-round RT-PCR with the HTBI primer set. TCRdb reprocessed the multiplex PCR reads via MiXCR and lists one record per CDR3 protein. The data contain hundreds of thousands of distinct CDR3 sequences, roughly a sixth of them seen just once; the ten biggest clones take up about a sixth. Specimen: blood. Receptors originate from a woman between 50 and 59 years old with Graves' hyperthyroidism that later progressed to Graves' ophthalmopathy.

There are a few counts of this clonotype. The DNA of the CDR3 is TGTGCCAGCAGTTTCACGGAGGATAGCAATCAGCCCCAGCATTTT. Protein sequence: CASSFTEDSNQPQHF. The chain employs TRBV12-3 or TRBV12-4 and TRBJ1-5; D not certain. This CDR3 spans 15 amino acids. Trimming took off 3 bases at V and 0 bases at J, with 9 bases between the two ends.

This clonotype has a handful of counts. The chain links TRBV4-1 to TRBJ1-4; 8 nucleotides line up with TRBD1. CDR3 length equals 15 residues. The junction had 5 bases not matched to a gene; V was cut back by 1 base and J by 7 bases. Germline V gene lookup returns CDR1 MGHRA and CDR2 YSYEKL. CDR3 nucleotides: TGCGCCAGCAGCCAAGGGTGGGACAGGACTGAAAAACTGTTTTTT. Its protein product is CASSQGWDRTEKLFF.

As for this clonotype: A much larger clone differs from this one at a single base, so this may be a read error. This chain's CDR3 is CASSTRGRDYGYTF. In nucleotides, the CDR3 is TGTGCCAGCAGCACCCGGGGCAGGGATTATGGCTACACCTTC. This chain connects TRBV3-1 to TRBJ1-2; a weak D match, TRBD1 (5 bases). V was pared by 5 bases and J by 5 bases, with 15 bases between. CDR1 is LGHDT and CDR2 is YNNKEL in the germline V gene (reference sequence). The CDR3 is 14 amino acids.

This clonotype was detected ten times or more. The CDR3: CASSAGLFTDTQYF. CDR3 bases: TGTGCCAGCAGCGCGGGACTATTCACAGATACGCAGTATTTT. The chain employs TRBV7-2 and TRBJ2-3, with 7 bases lining up with TRBD2. Losses at the gene ends were 5 bases for V and 2 bases for J; bases not matched to a gene: 4. CDR3 length: 14 amino acids. Germline V gene lookup returns CDR1 SGHTA and CDR2 FQGNSA.

The chain combines TRBV7-9 with TRBJ1-4, with D possibly being TRBD1 (6 bases). Trimming stripped 4 bases from V and 2 bases from J, with 17 bases between. This CDR3 is 17 amino acids long. CDR1 SEHNR and CDR2 FQNEAQ come from the germline V gene (reference sequence). The CDR3 sequence: CASSSATGLTTNEKLFF. For the CDR3, the DNA is TGTGCCAGCAGCTCGGCTACAGGGCTAACTACTAATGAAAAACTGTTTTTT.

This clonotype was observed a few times. CDR3 nucleotides: TGCAGTGCTAACATTCCGGGAAGCCCTAACTATGGCTACACCTTC. Amino acids: CSANIPGSPNYGYTF. This chain uses TRBV20-1 with TRBJ1-2; no firm D call. The CDR3 runs to 15 residues. In germline, CDR1 is DFQATT, CDR2 SNEGSKA (reference sequence). V was pared by 4 bases and J by 0 bases, with 15 bases between.

The chain carries TRBV27 and TRBJ1-5, with 11 nucleotides matching TRBD1. V shed 4 bases and J 6 bases; nucleotides not matched to a gene: 8. From germline, CDR1 is MNHEY and CDR2 SMNVEV (reference sequence). This CDR3 has 16 amino acids. The CDR3 loop reads CASSSGTGGGGQPQHF. CDR3 bases: TGTGCCAGCAGTTCCGGGACAGGGGGGGGAGGTCAGCCCCAGCATTTT.

This clonotype came up a few times. The gene calls are TRBV12-3 or TRBV12-4 and TRBJ1-2; 7 bases agree with TRBD1. The CDR3 sequence is 14 residues long. J gave up 6 bases and V 2 bases, and 6 bases lay outside the gene matches. In DNA form, the CDR3 reads TGTGCCAGCAGTTTAAGGCAGGGGGGCCATGGCTACACCTTC. Protein sequence: CASSLRQGGHGYTF.

This clonotype was seen more than once but under ten times. The rearrangement joins TRBV3-1 to TRBJ1-1; D possibly corresponds to TRBD1 (5 bases). The CDR3 runs to 15 residues. Germline values: CDR1 LGHDT, CDR2 YNNKEL (reference sequence). Trimming left V 1 base short and J 5 bases short, with 14 bases between. The CDR3 loop is CASSQVPRGVTEAFF. The CDR3 DNA sequence: TGTGCCAGCAGCCAAGTGCCCCGGGGCGTAACTGAAGCTTTCTTT.

This clonotype was detected only a few times. A much bigger clone sits one base away, suggesting this may be a read error. Here the CDR3 reads CASSDGGNQPQHF. CDR3 DNA: TGTGCCAGCAGTGATGGGGGCAATCAGCCCCAGCATTTT. The chain combines TRBV2 with TRBJ1-5, with D hard to call. V was pared by 3 bases and J by 2 bases, with 5 bases between. Germline assignment: CDR1 SNHLY and CDR2 FYNNEI. The CDR3 length is 13 residues.

This clonotype has just a few counts. The J gene is TRBJ1-5, the V gene TRBV19; D is uncertain. V gave up 5 bases and J gave up 4 bases, with 12 bases separating them. The germline V gene has CDR1 LNHDA and CDR2 SQIVND (reference sequence). CDR3 size: 14 residues. The CDR3 sequence: CASSSQVRNQPQHF. In nucleotides, the CDR3 is TGTGCCAGTAGTTCGCAGGTGAGGAATCAGCCCCAGCATTTT.

This clonotype was observed many times. The J gene is TRBJ2-5, the V gene TRBV20-1, with 8 bases that match TRBD2. Germline CDR1 and CDR2: DFQATT and SNEGSKA (reference sequence). The CDR3 contains 14 residues. The ends lost 0 bases at V and 6 bases at J; junction bases unmatched: 6. The CDR3 nucleotides read TGCAGTGCTAGAGAAAGCGGGGGCGGGAAGACCCAGTACTTC. Protein: CSARESGGGKTQYF.